This entry lists 28 T cell receptor beta chains sequenced from one sample in a study of T cell responses to AZD1222 COVID-19 vaccine. The data were produced by immunoSEQ multiplex PCR, yet TCRdb's version contains in-frame clones alone and is incomplete. Here the sample spans more than 95,000 clones, about 90% being singletons. The sequencing used peripheral blood, collected on day 0 of AZD1222 vaccination. The receptors stem from an adult in good health.

This chain connects TRBV9 to TRBJ1-1; D ambiguous. This CDR3 has 15 amino acids. Trimming removed 0 bases from V and 1 base from J, with 10 bases in between. Per germline, CDR1 SGDLS and CDR2 YYNGEE. The CDR3 nucleotides read TGTGCCAGCAGCGTAGCGTCCCGGGGGAACACTGAAGCTTTCTTT. Its translation: CASSVASRGNTEAFF.

The chain joins TRBV7-7 to TRBJ2-2, with D possibly matching TRBD2 (6 bases). The CDR3 runs 17 residues. Trimming left V 5 bases short and J 4 bases short, with 20 bases between. Germline V CDR1 and CDR2: SSHAT, FNYEAQ (reference sequence). The CDR3, as DNA: TGTGCCAGCAGCACCCCTTTTAGCGGAGCGGGCACCGGGGAGCTGTTTTTT. It translates to CASSTPFSGAGTGELFF.

This chain uses TRBV18 with TRBJ1-5; 7 nucleotides match TRBD1. V shed 3 bases, J shed 6 bases, and the junction held 2 bases outside the gene matches. The CDR3 extends over 13 amino acids. Looked up from germline, CDR1 is KGHSH and CDR2 is LQKENI. CDR3: CASSPAGGQPQHF. The CDR3 DNA sequence: TGTGCCAGCTCACCTGCAGGGGGTCAGCCCCAGCATTTT. Using reference TRBV18 and TRBJ1-5 for the parts outside the CDR3, the full variable domain is NAGVMQNPRHLVRRRGQEARLRCSPMKGHSHVYWYRQLPEEGLKFMVYLQKENIIDESGMPKERFSAEFPKEGPSILRIQQVVRGDSAAYFCASSPAGGQPQHFGDGTRLSIL.

The V gene is TRBV5-6, the J gene TRBJ1-4; 9 bases match TRBD1. The germline gives CDR1 SGHDT, CDR2 YYEEEE. This CDR3 comprises 13 residues. J lost 6 bases, V lost 6 bases, and 3 bases had no gene match. The CDR3 loop is CASKQGADEKLFF. The CDR3 DNA follows: TGTGCCAGCAAACAGGGGGCGGATGAAAAACTGTTTTTT.

V and J are TRBV6-5 and TRBJ1-6, with D hard to call. The germline V gene encodes CDR1 MNHEY and CDR2 SVGAGI. V was trimmed by 6 bases and J by 4 bases, leaving 13 bases between them. The CDR3 contains 15 residues. DNA for the CDR3: TGTGCCAGCAGAAACTTCGCGGGGTATAATTCACCCCTCCACTTT. This gives the protein CASRNFAGYNSPLHF.

The genes are TRBV28 and TRBJ2-5; the D gene is possibly TRBD2 (5 bases). CDR1 MDHEN and CDR2 SYDVKM come from the germline V gene. CDR3 length: 13 residues. The V gene lost 8 bases and the J gene lost 7 bases, with 17 bases spanning the gap. The CDR3 region is CASSIGIYGTQYF. In DNA form, the CDR3 reads TGTGCCAGCTCTATCGGGATTTATGGGACCCAGTACTTC.

DNA of the CDR3: TGTGCCAGCAGTTTAGGAAGGGGTTGGGGCTACACCTTC. Translating it yields CASSLGRGWGYTF. This rearrangement joins TRBV12-3 or TRBV12-4 to TRBJ1-2; D is perhaps TRBD1 (5 bases). V was clipped by 1 base and J by 8 bases, with 11 bases between them. The CDR3 covers 13 residues.

The chain combines TRBV11-1 with TRBJ2-1; possible D gene TRBD2, 6 bases. From germline, CDR1 is SGHAT and CDR2 FQDESV (reference sequence). V lost 1 base and J lost 4, with 11 bases in between. CDR3 length: 15 residues. The CDR3 is CASSLGLEGYNEQFF. The CDR3 DNA is TGTGCCAGCAGCTTAGGCCTGGAGGGATACAATGAGCAGTTCTTC.

This clone was recorded many times. J is TRBJ1-1 and V is TRBV5-1, with no clear D. The germline V gene encodes CDR1 SGHRS and CDR2 YFSETQ. Trimming removed 4 bases at V and 0 bases at J, with 13 bases between. The CDR3 covers 15 residues. The CDR3 region has the DNA TGCGCCAGCAGCCCCGAGGCGGGAATGAACACTGAAGCTTTCTTT. It specifies CASSPEAGMNTEAFF.

The V and J genes are TRBV30 and TRBJ2-7; D perhaps matches TRBD1 (6 bases). V lost 7 bases and J 3 bases, leaving 22 bases between the germline ends. The CDR3 consists of 15 residues. Per germline, CDR1 GTSNPN and CDR2 SVGIG (reference sequence). This chain's CDR3 is CALLPQGPLSYEQYF. CDR3 bases: TGTGCCTTACTTCCACAGGGTCCCTTAAGCTACGAGCAGTACTTC. The entire variable domain, with the rest obtained from reference TRBV30 and TRBJ2-7, is as follows: SQTIHQWPATLVQPVGSPLSLECTVEGTSNPNLYWYRQAAGRGLQLLFYSVGIGQISSEVPQNLSASRPQDRQFILSSKKLLLSDSGFYLCALLPQGPLSYEQYFGPGTRLTVT.

This clone has a single count. The V gene is TRBV18, the J gene TRBJ1-2; TRBD1 matches at 8 bases. With V trimmed by 5 bases and J by 3 bases, 5 bases remained unmatched. The CDR3 is 14 residues long. Germline CDR1 and CDR2: KGHSH and LQKENI. The chain's CDR3 is CASSTTGGDYGYTF. CDR3 DNA: TGTGCCAGCTCAACTACAGGGGGAGACTATGGCTACACCTTC. Using reference TRBV18 and TRBJ1-2 for the parts outside the CDR3, the full variable domain is NAGVMQNPRHLVRRRGQEARLRCSPMKGHSHVYWYRQLPEEGLKFMVYLQKENIIDESGMPKERFSAEFPKEGPSILRIQQVVRGDSAAYFCASSTTGGDYGYTFGSGTRLTVV.

This rearrangement joins TRBV5-1 to TRBJ1-6; D is uncertain. From germline, CDR1 is SGHRS and CDR2 YFSETQ. CDR3 length equals 15 residues. V was trimmed by 2 bases and J by 0 bases, leaving 6 bases between them. In DNA, the CDR3 is TGCGCCAGCAGCTTCGAGTTCTCCTATAATTCACCCCTCCACTTT. Translation: CASSFEFSYNSPLHF.

The rearrangement links TRBV19 to TRBJ1-3, with D uncertain. The CDR3 sequence is 15 residues long. The V and J ends lost 0 bases and 0 bases respectively, with 6 bases between them. Germline loops: CDR1 LNHDA, CDR2 SQIVND (reference sequence). CDR3: CASSIDLDSGNTIYF. CDR3 nucleotides: TGTGCCAGTAGTATAGATTTAGACTCTGGAAACACCATATATTTT.

V and J are TRBV7-8 and TRBJ2-7; D is ambiguous. The germline V gene has CDR1 SGHVS and CDR2 FQNEAQ. V dropped 5 bases and J dropped 0 bases, with 17 bases sitting between them. This CDR3 comprises 16 residues. The CDR3 protein is CASSPHGYSDSYEQYF. CDR3 nucleotides: TGTGCCAGCAGCCCCCACGGGTACTCAGACTCCTACGAGCAGTACTTC.

The rearrangement joins TRBV5-1 to TRBJ1-2; D is uncertain. CDR1 is SGHRS and CDR2 is YFSETQ in the germline V gene. The length of the CDR3 is 13 residues. Trimming took off 1 base at V and 8 bases at J, with 12 bases between the two ends. This CDR3 reads CASSLRGGRGYTF. The CDR3 region has the DNA TGCGCCAGCAGCTTGAGAGGCGGGAGAGGCTACACCTTC.

The chain uses TRBV10-3 and TRBJ2-3; 8 bases agree with TRBD1. Trimming at V came to 11 bases and at J to 1 base, leaving 5 bases not matched to a gene. The CDR3 has 13 residues. The germline gives CDR1 ENHRY, CDR2 SYGVKD. CDR3 nucleotide sequence: TGTGCCGCGACAGGGGCCGGCACAGATACGCAGTATTTT. It yields the protein CAATGAGTDTQYF.

The chain recombines TRBV12-3 or TRBV12-4 with TRBJ2-1; the D is unclear. V was pared by 1 base and J by 8 bases, with 6 bases between. This CDR3 has 12 amino acids. This CDR3 is CASSLDRYEQFF. In DNA, the CDR3 is TGTGCCAGCAGTTTAGATCGGTATGAGCAGTTCTTC.

This clone was seen a handful of times. This chain connects TRBV9 to TRBJ2-7; TRBD2 matches at 14 bases. Germline lookup yields CDR1 SGDLS and CDR2 YYNGEE. The CDR3 length is 16 residues. The V gene end was trimmed by 3 bases and the J gene end by 1 base; junction bases not matched to a gene: 3. In nucleotides, the CDR3 is TGTGCCAGCAGCGGACTAGCGGGAGGGCCATCCTACGAGCAGTACTTC. Amino acid sequence: CASSGLAGGPSYEQYF. The entire variable domain, with the rest obtained from reference TRBV9 and TRBJ2-7, is as follows: DSGVTQTPKHLITATGQRVTLRCSPRSGDLSVYWYQQSLDQGLQFLIQYYNGEERAKGNILERFSAQQFPDLHSELNLSSLELGDSALYFCASSGLAGGPSYEQYFGPGTRLTVT.

V usage is TRBV2 and J usage is TRBJ2-7, with TRBD2 matching over 8 bases. Trimming at V came to 7 bases and at J to 1 base, leaving 9 bases not matched to a gene. CDR3 size: 15 residues. CDR1 and CDR2 (germline): SNHLY, FYNNEI. The CDR3 loop reads CASTASSGRSYEQYF. The CDR3, as DNA: TGTGCCAGCACCGCCTCTAGCGGGCGGTCCTACGAGCAGTACTTC.

This chain uses TRBV20-1 with TRBJ1-1, with a weak D call TRBD1 (5 bases). Deletions cut 3 bases from V and 1 base from J, with 12 bases between. CDR3 size: 14 residues. Germline CDR1 is DFQATT and CDR2 is SNEGSKA (reference sequence). The CDR3 DNA reads TGCAGTGCTAGTCTACGGGGCCCGAACACTGAAGCTTTCTTT. It encodes CSASLRGPNTEAFF.

This chain joins TRBV6-1 and TRBJ1-1; D is possibly TRBD1 (5 bases). Germline loops: CDR1 MNHNS, CDR2 SASEGT. The ends were cut back, 0 bases at V and 9 bases at J, with 17 bases in the middle. This CDR3 spans 15 amino acids. The CDR3 protein is CASSEANWGVYQAFF. DNA for the CDR3: TGTGCCAGCAGTGAAGCGAACTGGGGGGTTTATCAAGCTTTCTTT.

This CDR3 is CASSQGRGGDGYTF. CDR3 nucleotide sequence: TGTGCCAGCAGCCAGGGCAGGGGAGGTGATGGCTACACCTTC. The chain has TRBV3-1 (or the pseudogene TRBV3-2) and TRBJ1-2; possibly TRBD1 for D (6 bases). The ends were cut back, 3 bases at V and 6 bases at J, with 14 bases in the middle. The CDR3 loop spans 14 amino acids. Germline-derived CDR1 and CDR2 are LGHDT and YNNKEL (reference sequence).

This chain links TRBV28 with TRBJ2-7, with D possibly matching TRBD1 (6 bases). The V end lost 4 bases, the J end lost 3 bases, and 16 bases lay between the germline ends. The germline V gene has CDR1 MDHEN and CDR2 SYDVKM. The CDR3 extends over 15 amino acids. The CDR3 protein is CASSSVGGADYEQYF. DNA for the CDR3: TGTGCCAGCAGTTCCGTAGGGGGAGCGGACTACGAGCAGTACTTC.

J is TRBJ2-7 and V is TRBV7-2; 8 bases are a match to TRBD2. The germline gives CDR1 SGHTA, CDR2 FQGNSA. The ends lost 5 bases at V and 1 base at J; junction bases unmatched: 10. This CDR3 region has 16 residues. CDR3 residues: CASSTSSGRISYEQYF. As DNA, the CDR3 is TGTGCCAGCAGCACGAGCAGCGGGAGAATTTCCTACGAGCAGTACTTC. Using reference TRBV7-2 and TRBJ2-7 for the parts outside the CDR3, the full variable domain is GAGVSQSPSNKVTEKGKDVELRCDPISGHTALYWYRQSLGQGLEFLIYFQGNSAPDKSGLPSDRFSAERTGGSVSTLTIQRTQQEDSAVYLCASSTSSGRISYEQYFGPGTRLTVT.

J is TRBJ1-6 and V is TRBV28; weak D call: TRBD1 (5 bases). The V end was cut by 8 bases, the J end by 10 bases, with 15 bases between. There are 13 residues in the CDR3. The germline gives CDR1 MDHEN, CDR2 SYDVKM. The CDR3 spells CASGDGTKSPLHF. CDR3 DNA: TGTGCCAGCGGGGACGGGACGAAATCACCCCTCCACTTT.

The gene calls are TRBV5-1 and TRBJ2-3; tentative D call: TRBD1 (5 bases). Per the germline V gene, CDR1 is SGHRS and CDR2 is YFSETQ. Between the trimmed V and J ends, which lost 0 bases and 3 bases, there was a span of 5 bases. The CDR3 has 13 residues. The CDR3 DNA is TGCGCCAGCAGCTTGGGACAGACAGATACGCAGTATTTT. Protein sequence: CASSLGQTDTQYF. The whole variable domain, remainder taken from reference TRBV5-1 and TRBJ2-3, is KAGVTQTPRYLIKTRGQQVTLSCSPISGHRSVSWYQQTPGQGLQFLFEYFSETQRNKGNFPGRFSGRQFSNSRSEMNVSTLELGDSALYLCASSLGQTDTQYFGPGTRLTVL.

V and J are TRBV18 and TRBJ2-1, with 14 bases aligning to TRBD2. With V trimmed by 8 bases and J by 12 bases, 12 bases remained unmatched. The germline V gene encodes CDR1 KGHSH and CDR2 LQKENI. The CDR3 has 15 amino acids. The CDR3 region is CASLAGTSGSRRQFF. CDR3 sequence (DNA): TGTGCCAGCCTGGCCGGGACTAGCGGGAGTCGACGGCAGTTCTTC.

V is TRBV6-2 or TRBV6-3 and J is TRBJ2-3; the D is unclear. V lost 2 bases, J lost 1 base, and 13 bases lay in between. The CDR3 is made up of 16 amino acids. CDR1 is MNHEY, CDR2 SVGEGT, per germline. CDR3: CASSYKVPVRTDTQYF. CDR3 nucleotide sequence: TGTGCCAGCAGTTACAAGGTGCCCGTCCGCACAGATACGCAGTATTTT.